Below are 3 T cell receptor beta chains sequenced from a single sample in a study of T cells in Graves' hyperthyroidism and ophthalmopathy. Amplification of TCR beta CDR3 regions used RNA as the template. The TCR CDR3 first-round RT-PCR relied on the HTBI primer set. TCRdb recomputed calls from the multiplex PCR reads with MiXCR, one row per CDR3 protein. Among roughly 350,000 distinct CDR3 sequences listed, roughly 15% were seen once. The sequencing sample was made of blood. These receptors were taken from a woman aged 40 to 50 with Graves' ophthalmopathy.

This clonotype was recorded at least ten times. The V call is TRBV20-1, the J call TRBJ1-2; 9 nucleotides match TRBD1. CDR3 length equals 15 residues. The trim removed 0 bases at V and 0 bases at J, leaving 2 bases unmatched. The germline V gene has CDR1 DFQATT and CDR2 SNEGSKA (reference sequence). The CDR3 DNA sequence: TGCAGTGCTAGAGATCGACAGGGGGCTAACTATGGCTACACCTTC. This codes for CSARDRQGANYGYTF.

This clonotype was detected ten times or more. V is TRBV28 and J is TRBJ2-7; possible D gene TRBD2, 6 bases. The length of the CDR3 is 14 residues. The germline V gene has CDR1 MDHEN and CDR2 SYDVKM. Trimming took 3 bases from V and 3 from J, leaving 12 bases between them. The CDR3 spells CASSLSSGYYEQYF. In DNA, the CDR3 is TGTGCCAGCAGTTTGTCGAGCGGGTACTACGAGCAGTACTTC.

In its sample, this clonotype was seen many times. The V and J genes are TRBV12-3 or TRBV12-4 and TRBJ2-1, with 8 bases aligning to TRBD2. The CDR3 runs to 19 residues. J lost 1 base, V lost 3 bases, and 14 bases had no gene match. The CDR3 bases are TGTGCCAGCAGTTTGTACAAAGGCGGGGGGCCTATTTCCTACAATGAGCAGTTCTTC. Translated, it gives CASSLYKGGGPISYNEQFF.